This T cell receptor beta chain was recovered during a study of blood T cell repertoires in COVID-19. Study in general: The origin of the acute and convalescent COVID-19 samples was the United States, Italy and Spain.

Per the study methods: Scientists estimated how many nucleated cells there were by amplifying reference gene primers. TCRdb keeps only in-frame clones here, not all; method: immunoSEQ multiplex PCR. The V and J calls and clone size were taken over from that table, and D and trimming were inferred from the DNA. Among about 140,000 clones, about three quarters were seen once, and the ten largest hold around 17%. Between the trimmed V and J ends, which lost 0 bases and 8 bases, there was a span of 14 bases. This CDR3 comprises 15 residues. Germline V CDR1 and CDR2: LNHDA, SQIVND (reference sequence). The receptor comes from a man aged 45-60 years with acute or convalescent COVID-19. J is TRBJ2-1 and V is TRBV19, with a tentative D call TRBD2 (6 bases). Sample: peripheral blood. The CDR3 sequence is CASSIDGGRAYEQFF. The CDR3 DNA reads TGTGCCAGTAGTATAGATGGGGGGAGAGCGTATGAGCAGTTCTTC.